The T cell receptor beta chain described here comes from a study of T cells after posttransplantation cyclophosphamide. Notes on the study in general: TRB clonality was highly associated with recipient CMV seropositivity and reactivation. Later post-transplant blood repertoires were often dominated by donor CD8+ memory clones.

CDR3 size: 15 residues. Germline values: CDR1 SGHNT, CDR2 YYREEE (reference sequence). The junction had 5 bases not matched to a gene; V was cut back by 3 bases and J by 6 bases. About this clone itself: The antigen is unknown.

The repertoire was sequenced with immunoSEQ multiplex PCR; TCRdb's copy has only in-frame clones and lacks some. The sample includes 6,000 to 7,500 clones, roughly 98% of them seen just once. The source is a man in his forties in good health, CMV-negative, and a related stem cell transplant donor. The chain joins TRBV5-4 to TRBJ1-6, with 8 bases identical to TRBD1. Material for sequencing was memory CD4+ T cells sorted from PBMCs. CDR3 protein: CASSSIGQGNSPLHF. The DNA for the CDR3 is TGTGCCAGCAGCTCCATTGGACAGGGTAATTCACCCCTCCACTTT.